Each of the 2 T cell receptor beta chains below was sequenced from the same sample in a study of liver allograft versus peripheral blood T cells. Overall study: Recipients' peripheral blood supplied the T cell receptor repertoires against which those in transplanted livers were compared.

In TCRdb, the reads were re-called with MiXCR into one record per CDR3 protein. This table has about 12,000 distinct CDR3 sequences, 28% appearing once. These receptors were obtained from a human patient who had a liver transplant. Some T cells could come from the graft donor.

This clonotype was picked up many times. The CDR3 spells CSVTRTVDGYTF. The CDR3 DNA sequence: TGCAGCGTTACCAGGACAGTCGATGGCTACACCTTC. The rearrangement links TRBV29-1 to TRBJ1-2; D is perhaps TRBD1 (6 bases). Germline V gives CDR1 SQVTM, CDR2 ANQGSEA. There are 12 residues in the CDR3. V dropped 5 bases and J dropped 6 bases, with 13 bases sitting between them.

In its sample, this clonotype is medium-sized. The CDR3 reads CATSDRGIGSTDTQYF. The CDR3 region has the DNA TGTGCCACCAGTGACAGGGGCATAGGAAGCACAGATACGCAGTATTTT. The V call is TRBV24-1, the J call TRBJ2-3, with a weak D call TRBD1 (6 bases). V shed 4 bases and J shed 0 bases, with 13 bases lying between them. The V gene's germline CDR1 is KGHDR and CDR2 SFDVKD. The CDR3 is made up of 16 amino acids.